These 20 T cell receptor beta chains originate from one sample sequenced in a study of CD8+CD57+ T cells in acquired aplastic anemia. Sequencing was done on patients that had shown CD8+CD57+ cell expansion by flow cytometry. Profiles of TCR beta VDJ and CDR3 were generated from a genomic DNA template. TCRdb re-called the reads through MiXCR, storing one row per CDR3 protein. The sample gives roughly 170,000 distinct CDR3 sequences, around 50% of which show up once; roughly 13% is in the top ten. The sequenced sample was sorted CD4+, CD8+, or CD8+CD57+ T cells (not recorded which) from PBMCs. These receptors were obtained from a human donor with aplastic anemia.

To note about this clonotype: Relative to the germline gene, one junction end is altered; a read error may explain this. The chain has TRBV20-1 and TRBJ2-3, with D hard to call. The germline gives CDR1 DFQATT, CDR2 SNEGSKA (reference sequence). The CDR3 runs to 14 residues. CDR3 nucleotides: TGCAGTGCGAGAGGATGGGCGAACACAGATACGCAGTATTTT. It yields the protein CSARGWANTDTQYF.

This clonotype was counted many times. This chain links TRBV4-2 with TRBJ1-2, with no clear D. Germline values: CDR1 LGHNA, CDR2 YNFKEQ. This CDR3 spans 14 amino acids. V was trimmed by 4 bases and J by 3 bases, leaving 12 bases between them. CDR3 DNA: TGTGCCAGCAGCCTGAGACCAGACGACTATGGCTACACCTTC. It yields the protein CASSLRPDDYGYTF.

The rearrangement links TRBV7-9 to TRBJ2-5, with D tentatively TRBD1 or TRBD2 (7 bases each). Trimming pared 7 bases from V and 9 bases from J, leaving 15 bases between. This CDR3 spans 12 amino acids. Germline V lookup: CDR1 SEHNR, CDR2 FQNEAQ (reference sequence). The CDR3 spells CASTSQGGAQYF. In DNA, the CDR3 is TGTGCCAGCACCTCGCAGGGGGGGGCCCAGTACTTC.

This clonotype was seen many times. This chain joins TRBV6-5 and TRBJ1-1; 7 bases agree with TRBD1. Looked up from germline, CDR1 is MNHEY and CDR2 is SVGAGI. CDR3 size: 16 residues. The V and J ends lost 2 bases and 2 bases, in that order; junction bases with no gene match: 8. In nucleotides, the CDR3 is TGTGCCAGCAGTTACCGGGACAGCTATTCTAACACTGAAGCTTTCTTT. It codes for CASSYRDSYSNTEAFF.

The chain carries TRBV25-1 and TRBJ1-3; 10 bases align to TRBD1. The CDR3 spans 18 residues. Germline CDR1 reads MGHDK; CDR2 reads SYGVNS. With 8 bases clipped from V and 0 bases from J, the junction kept 13 bases outside the gene matches. The CDR3 nucleotides are TGTGCCAGCGTTCAGACAGGGGGCTTCTTCAGCTCTGGAAACACCATATATTTT. Its protein product is CASVQTGGFFSSGNTIYF.

This clonotype was seen at least ten times. This could be a read error, since a much larger clone is one nucleotide away. The chain employs TRBV7-9 and TRBJ1-1; D gene uncertain. The germline V gene encodes CDR1 SEHNR and CDR2 FQNEAQ (reference sequence). CDR3 length: 11 residues. In DNA form, the CDR3 reads TGTGTCAGCAGCTTTGACACTGAAGCTTTCTTT. Encoded protein: CVSSFDTEAFF.

The V call is TRBV7-9, the J call TRBJ2-7; weak D call: TRBD1 (6 bases). CDR1 is SEHNR, CDR2 FQNEAQ, per germline (reference sequence). The CDR3 consists of 13 residues. With 5 bases removed from V and 0 bases from J, the gap between germline ends came to 8 bases. Here the CDR3 DNA reads TGTGCCAGCAGCCCGGACAGCTCCTACGAGCAGTACTTC. Its protein is CASSPDSSYEQYF.

CDR3 nucleotide sequence: TGTGCCAGCAGTTCGCCGCGGACAGGGAAAGAGACCCAGTACTTC. This gives the protein CASSSPRTGKETQYF. V and J are TRBV25-1 and TRBJ2-5, with 8 bases fitting TRBD1. V shed 5 bases and J 3 bases; nucleotides not matched to a gene: 8. The CDR3 sequence is 15 residues long. CDR1 and CDR2 (germline): MGHDK, SYGVNS.

There are a few counts of this clonotype. The rearrangement uses TRBV7-9 and TRBJ1-6; 9 nucleotides line up with TRBD1. The CDR3 has 13 residues. Trimming took 1 base from V and 12 from J; bases not matched to a gene: 1. CDR1 SEHNR and CDR2 FQNEAQ come from the germline V gene (reference sequence). CDR3 in amino acids: CASSLGQGVPLHF. The CDR3 DNA sequence: TGTGCCAGCAGCTTAGGACAGGGGGTACCCCTCCACTTT.

In regard to this clonotype: The junction departs from the called germline gene at one end, perhaps through a read error. The chain couples TRBV10-3 to TRBJ2-1; D remains ambiguous. CDR1 is ENHRY, CDR2 SYGVKD, per germline. The CDR3 covers 17 residues. The CDR3 DNA follows: TGTGCCATCGGTGAGAAAGGCTGGAGAAGCTCCTACAATGAGCAGTTCTTC. It encodes CAIGEKGWRSSYNEQFF.

This clonotype is a singleton in its sample. The chain couples TRBV7-3 to TRBJ2-5; 9 nucleotides align to TRBD2. This CDR3 has 15 amino acids. Trimming took 0 bases from V and 4 from J; bases not matched to a gene: 3. Germline CDR1 is SGHTA and CDR2 is FQGTGA. CDR3 DNA sequence: TGTGCCAGCAGCTTAACTAGCGGGAGTGGAGAGACCCAGTACTTC. It is translated as CASSLTSGSGETQYF.

This sequence joins TRBV7-8 and TRBJ1-2, with TRBD1 identical over 8 bases. The CDR3 extends over 15 amino acids. Germline CDR1 reads SGHVS; CDR2 reads FQNEAQ. Trimming at V came to 4 bases and at J to 5 bases, leaving 9 bases not matched to a gene. DNA of the CDR3: TGTGCCAGCAGCTCACCGGGACAGGAACCGTATGGCTACACCTTC. It is translated as CASSSPGQEPYGYTF.

V is TRBV6-1 and J is TRBJ1-6; D not certain. Germline assignment: CDR1 MNHNS and CDR2 SASEGT. The germline V and J ends were trimmed by 9 bases and 5 bases, with 23 bases remaining between them. This CDR3 has 17 residues. The CDR3 region is CASSIFGVPGDNSPLHF. The CDR3, as DNA: TGTGCCAGTAGTATCTTCGGGGTCCCTGGGGATAATTCACCCCTCCACTTT.

The rearrangement links TRBV20-1 to TRBJ2-1; D possibly corresponds to TRBD1 (6 bases). CDR3 length: 13 residues. Germline CDR1 DFQATT, CDR2 SNEGSKA (reference sequence). Trimming left V 6 bases short and J 7 bases short, with 16 bases between. CDR3 amino acids: CSAQGPFRNEQFF. In DNA, the CDR3 is TGCAGTGCCCAGGGGCCATTCAGGAATGAGCAGTTCTTC.

This chain connects TRBV2 to TRBJ1-2; 9 nucleotides match TRBD1. Germline V gene sequence: CDR1 SNHLY, CDR2 FYNNEI. The trim removed 4 bases at V and 4 bases at J, leaving 16 bases unmatched. This CDR3 comprises 18 residues. Here the CDR3 DNA reads TGTGCCAGCAGTGCATGGACAGGGGCGGTAGGTTTCGGCTATGGCTACACCTTC. This sequence encodes CASSAWTGAVGFGYGYTF.

This clonotype has at least ten counts. The junction does not match germline at one end; this may be a read error. The J gene is TRBJ2-3, the V gene TRBV7-7; D not resolved. The CDR3 totals 13 residues. CDR1 SSHAT and CDR2 FNYEAQ come from the germline V gene (reference sequence). In nucleotides, the CDR3 is TGTGCTAGCAGCTTAGATTCTTGGGATACGCAGTATTTT. Translation gives CASSLDSWDTQYF.

The V gene is TRBV10-2, the J gene TRBJ1-2; 9 bases map to TRBD1. The CDR3 sequence is 16 residues long. V trimming: 2 bases; J trimming: 4 bases; junction bases outside the gene matches: 8. Germline V gene sequence: CDR1 WSHSY, CDR2 SAAADI. CDR3 sequence reads: CASSELPGTGSYGYTF. The CDR3 DNA reads as TGCGCCAGCAGTGAGCTGCCCGGGACAGGGAGCTATGGCTACACCTTC.

V usage is TRBV20-1 and J usage is TRBJ1-1, with TRBD1 matching 10 bases. V lost 0 bases to trimming and J lost 4 bases; unmatched junction nucleotides: 5. The germline V gene has CDR1 DFQATT and CDR2 SNEGSKA (reference sequence). This CDR3 has 15 amino acids. The CDR3 protein is CSAREGQGWSTEAFF. The CDR3 region has the DNA TGCAGTGCTAGAGAGGGACAGGGGTGGTCCACTGAAGCTTTCTTT.

This clonotype was counted a single time. This chain connects TRBV2 to TRBJ1-5; TRBD1 matches at 7 bases. Per germline, CDR1 SNHLY and CDR2 FYNNEI. Trimming took 4 bases from V and 0 from J; bases not matched to a gene: 3. CDR3 length: 15 amino acids. CDR3 sequence reads: CASSVGTVSNQPQHF. The CDR3 DNA follows: TGTGCCAGCAGTGTTGGGACAGTTAGCAATCAGCCCCAGCATTTT.

The CDR3 DNA reads as TGTGCCAGTCCACACCCCCTACACCTACCAGGGGGGTTGAACACCGGGGAGCTGTTTTTT. Translated: CASPHPLHLPGGLNTGELFF. The V call is TRBV19, the J call TRBJ2-2; D possibly corresponds to TRBD1 (7 bases). CDR3 length equals 20 residues. Germline CDR1 is LNHDA and CDR2 is SQIVND (reference sequence). V was clipped by 8 bases and J by 1 base, with 29 bases between them.